This TCR beta chain was sequenced in a study of blood T cells in healthy people across ages. Study-wide results and limits: The study found more naive CD4+ cells and higher diversity in long-lived than aged donors.

Primed by a sample-barcoded 5' primer and a J-beta primer mix, a second PCR proceeded for 7 to 11 cycles. There were at least 3 million CDR3-containing paired-end reads obtained from each sample. TCRdb re-analysed the 5' RACE reads in MiXCR, keeping a single row per CDR3 protein. The sample has over a million distinct CDR3 sequences, under 55% seen once. Healthy Caucasian individuals from Russia aged 6 to 90 served as donors. Donors gave roughly 10 milliliters of peripheral blood apiece. On this clonotype itself: Its cognate antigen is unknown. At one end the junction does not follow the germline gene, possibly because of a read error.

CDR3 length equals 17 residues. Germline values: CDR1 SGHRS, CDR2 YFSETQ. The sequence was collected from an older woman in good health. Sequencing used blood. The rearrangement links TRBV5-1 to TRBJ2-1; the match to TRBD2 covers 10 bases. CDR3: CASSLGVSGRAVNERFF. The CDR3 nucleotides read TGCGCCAGCAGCTTGGGGGTGAGCGGGAGGGCCGTCAATGAGCGGTTCTTC. Looking up the rest from reference TRBV5-1 and TRBJ2-1 gives the full variable domain: KAGVTQTPRYLIKTRGQQVTLSCSPISGHRSVSWYQQTPGQGLQFLFEYFSETQRNKGNFPGRFSGRQFSNSRSEMNVSTLELGDSALYLCASSLGVSGRAVNERFFGPGTRLTVL.